The rows below give T cell receptor beta chains drawn from one sample of a study of T cells in Graves' hyperthyroidism and ophthalmopathy. MiXCR, run by TCRdb on the multiplex PCR reads, gives a single entry per CDR3 protein. The data contain approximately 600,000 distinct CDR3 sequences, approximately 15% of them singletons. The source material was blood. These receptors originate from a young woman with Graves' hyperthyroidism that later progressed to Graves' ophthalmopathy. Each CDR3 is given without its conserved first and last residue. Not every row has a clone size; where given, it reads once, few, many or a size class.

V	J	size	CDR3
TRBV4-1	TRBJ1-2	NA	ASSPGGAENYGYT
TRBV5-1	TRBJ2-7	many	ASSSDGAYEQY
TRBV7-2	TRBJ2-1	many	ASSLAVTSGTYNEQF
TRBV4-3	TRBJ1-5	NA	ASSQATGTTNQPQH
TRBV11-2	TRBJ2-7	once	ASSLIAGSYEQY
TRBV24-1	TRBJ2-3	many	ATSDWGQGPDTQY
TRBV2	TRBJ1-3	many	ASSGWSSGNTIY
TRBV5-5	TRBJ1-5	few	ASSSAGVNQPQH
TRBV12-3/TRBV12-4	TRBJ2-5	NA	ASSPHDRGQETQY
TRBV9	TRBJ2-3	NA	ASSGSSAVGTDTQY
TRBV19	TRBJ1-2	many	ASSIAGRANYGYT
TRBV6-2/TRBV6-3	TRBJ2-3	NA	ASSYSTGRAGDTQY
TRBV5-1	TRBJ1-1	few	ASSLTQGTEAF
TRBV12-3/TRBV12-4	TRBJ1-5	NA	ASRRTGGIRGNQPQH
TRBV19	TRBJ1-1	NA	ASSPLERGRTEAF
TRBV19	TRBJ2-2	NA	ACTAGLVTNTGELF
TRBV11-2	TRBJ2-1	NA	ASSLAGLAGGGEQF
TRBV7-2	TRBJ1-1	many	ASSLEGLGGTEAF
TRBV2	TRBJ2-3	many	ASSEGLAGYADTQY
TRBV30	TRBJ2-3	many	AWSPGLADTDTQY
TRBV7-2	TRBJ2-1	many	ASSLVRVSSNNEQF
TRBV24-1	TRBJ2-3	few	ATSVTGSSTDTQY
TRBV19	TRBJ2-1	NA	ASSTLSPGDEQF
TRBV6-2/TRBV6-3	TRBJ2-1	many	ASSPRGRAWDEQF
TRBV24-1	TRBJ2-1	NA	ATSDPRETNEQF
TRBV14	TRBJ2-3	NA	ASSQDGDRLTDTQY
TRBV30	TRBJ2-3	few	AWSLGGSTDTQY
TRBV19	TRBJ1-4	many	ASSGGEREKLF
TRBV6-1	TRBJ2-1	NA	ASSELTSGLTYNEQF
TRBV28	TRBJ2-7	many	ASREGTPGGEQY
TRBV7-2	TRBJ2-3	NA	ASSLQVGQGWTDTQY
TRBV11-2	TRBJ2-2	NA	ASSLLVAGAGELF
TRBV12-3/TRBV12-4	TRBJ2-2	many	ASSRSSGGTGELF
TRBV4-1	TRBJ1-1	few	ASSQEGREEAF
TRBV24-1	TRBJ2-5	many	ATSDQRAGLETQY
TRBV7-2	TRBJ1-6	many	ASRLLVRGVGSPLH
TRBV2	TRBJ1-2	many	ASSVAGYGYT
TRBV14	TRBJ1-1	many	ASSQVYEYTEAF
TRBV7-3	TRBJ2-1	NA	ASSPIGTGINEQF
TRBV4-3	TRBJ2-7	few	ASSQDHTSAAYEQY
TRBV7-2	TRBJ2-7	many	ASSLVSSEFYEQY
TRBV3-1	TRBJ2-3	NA	ASSLGDRGDTQY
TRBV7-2	TRBJ2-2	many	ASSLSGTNTGELF
TRBV25-1	TRBJ1-1	many	ASRFRGAGVGNTEAF
TRBV6-1	TRBJ2-7	few	ASRTGQGSYEQY
TRBV7-2	TRBJ1-4	NA	ASSFQGLGYEKLF
TRBV29-1	TRBJ2-2	few	SVGGRLHGELF
TRBV7-9	TRBJ2-5	few	ASSLLSGHPQETQY